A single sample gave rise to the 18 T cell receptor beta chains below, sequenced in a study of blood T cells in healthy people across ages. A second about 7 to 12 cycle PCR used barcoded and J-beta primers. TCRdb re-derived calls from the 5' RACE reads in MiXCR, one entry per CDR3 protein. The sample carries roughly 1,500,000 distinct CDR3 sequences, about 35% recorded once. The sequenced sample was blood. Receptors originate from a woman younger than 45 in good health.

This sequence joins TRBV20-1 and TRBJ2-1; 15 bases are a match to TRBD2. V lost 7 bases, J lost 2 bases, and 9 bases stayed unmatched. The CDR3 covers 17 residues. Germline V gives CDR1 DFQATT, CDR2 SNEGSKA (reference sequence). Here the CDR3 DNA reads TGCAGTGTCTGGACTAGCGGGAGGGTTAGGCCCTACAATGAGCAGTTCTTC. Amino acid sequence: CSVWTSGRVRPYNEQFF.

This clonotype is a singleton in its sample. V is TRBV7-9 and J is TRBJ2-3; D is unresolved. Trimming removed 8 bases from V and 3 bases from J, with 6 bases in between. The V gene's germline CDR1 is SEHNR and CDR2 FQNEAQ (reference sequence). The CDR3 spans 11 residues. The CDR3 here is CASFSTDTQYF. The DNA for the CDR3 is TGTGCCAGCTTCTCGACAGATACGCAGTATTTT.

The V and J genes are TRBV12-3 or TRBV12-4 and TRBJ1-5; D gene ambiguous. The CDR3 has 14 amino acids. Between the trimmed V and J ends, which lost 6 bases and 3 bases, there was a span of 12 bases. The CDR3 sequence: CASSQSALNQPQHF. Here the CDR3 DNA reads TGTGCCAGCAGCCAATCGGCTCTCAATCAGCCCCAGCATTTT.

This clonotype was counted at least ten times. CDR3 sequence reads: CASSLSGGAGNEQFF. The DNA for the CDR3 is TGCGCCAGCAGCCTTAGCGGGGGGGCAGGGAATGAGCAGTTCTTC. This rearrangement joins TRBV5-1 to TRBJ2-1; 11 bases align to TRBD2. CDR1 SGHRS and CDR2 YFSETQ come from the germline V gene. V lost 4 bases, J lost 7 bases, and 7 bases stayed unmatched. This CDR3 has 15 amino acids.

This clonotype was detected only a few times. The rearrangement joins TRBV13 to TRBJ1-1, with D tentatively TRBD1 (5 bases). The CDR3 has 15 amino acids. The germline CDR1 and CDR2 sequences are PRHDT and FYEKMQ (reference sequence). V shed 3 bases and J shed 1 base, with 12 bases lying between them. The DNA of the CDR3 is TGTGCCAGCAGCTTTGGAAGGGACGGGAACACTGAAGCTTTCTTT. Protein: CASSFGRDGNTEAFF.

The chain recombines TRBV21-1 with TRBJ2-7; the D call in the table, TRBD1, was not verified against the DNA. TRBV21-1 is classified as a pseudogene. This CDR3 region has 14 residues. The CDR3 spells CASSKTQGAYEQYF. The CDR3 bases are TGTGCCAGCAGCAAAACACAGGGGGCCTACGAGCAGTACTTC.

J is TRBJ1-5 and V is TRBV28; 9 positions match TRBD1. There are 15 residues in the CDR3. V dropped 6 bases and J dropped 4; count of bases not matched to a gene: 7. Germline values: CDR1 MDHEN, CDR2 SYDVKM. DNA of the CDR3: TGTGCCAGCAGGTTAAGACAGGGGGGGAATCAGCCCCAGCATTTT. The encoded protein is CASRLRQGGNQPQHF.

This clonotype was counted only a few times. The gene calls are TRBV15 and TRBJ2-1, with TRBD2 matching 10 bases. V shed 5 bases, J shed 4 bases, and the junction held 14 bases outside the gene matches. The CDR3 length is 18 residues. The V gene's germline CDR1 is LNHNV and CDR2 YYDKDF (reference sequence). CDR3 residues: CATSGPSSGRVGYNEQFF. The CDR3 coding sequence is TGTGCCACCAGCGGCCCCTCCAGCGGGAGGGTGGGATACAATGAGCAGTTCTTC.

CDR3 loop: CASSLDRGQVYVQPQHF. In nucleotides, the CDR3 is TGTGCCAGCAGTTTAGACAGGGGGCAGGTTTATGTTCAGCCCCAGCATTTT. The rearrangement links TRBV28 to TRBJ1-5; 10 bases map to TRBD1. The CDR3 totals 17 residues. Germline V gene data show CDR1 as MDHEN and CDR2 as SYDVKM. Trimming removed 2 bases from V and 6 bases from J; junction bases left unmatched: 10.

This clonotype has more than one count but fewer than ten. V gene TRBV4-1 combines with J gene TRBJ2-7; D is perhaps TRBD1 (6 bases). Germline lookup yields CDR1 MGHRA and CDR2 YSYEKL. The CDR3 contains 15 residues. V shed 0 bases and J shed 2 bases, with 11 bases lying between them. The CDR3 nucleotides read TGCGCCAGCAGCCAAGAACCAGGGGCCACCTACGAGCAGTACTTC. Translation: CASSQEPGATYEQYF.

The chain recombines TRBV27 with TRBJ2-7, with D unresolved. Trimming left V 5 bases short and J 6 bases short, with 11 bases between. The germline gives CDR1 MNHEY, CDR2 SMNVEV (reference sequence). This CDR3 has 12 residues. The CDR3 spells CASSPPPAEQYF. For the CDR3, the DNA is TGTGCCAGCAGTCCCCCCCCTGCCGAGCAGTACTTC.

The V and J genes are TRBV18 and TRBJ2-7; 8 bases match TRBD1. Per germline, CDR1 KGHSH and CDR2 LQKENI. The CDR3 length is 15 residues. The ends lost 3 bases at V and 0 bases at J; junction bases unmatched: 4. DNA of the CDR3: TGTGCCAGCTCACCTTCCAGGGGGCCCTCCTACGAGCAGTACTTC. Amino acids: CASSPSRGPSYEQYF.

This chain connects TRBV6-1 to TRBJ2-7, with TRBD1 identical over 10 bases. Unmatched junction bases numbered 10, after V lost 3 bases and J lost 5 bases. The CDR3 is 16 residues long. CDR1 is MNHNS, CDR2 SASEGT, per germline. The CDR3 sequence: CASSDLPGTGADEQYF. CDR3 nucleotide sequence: TGTGCCAGCAGTGACTTACCCGGGACAGGGGCGGACGAGCAGTACTTC.

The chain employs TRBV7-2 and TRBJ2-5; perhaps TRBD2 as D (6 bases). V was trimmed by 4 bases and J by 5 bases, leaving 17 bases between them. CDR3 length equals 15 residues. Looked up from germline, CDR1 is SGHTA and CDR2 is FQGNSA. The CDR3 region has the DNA TGTGCCAGCAGCTCCGTGGGCGGGGCCAGGGAGACCCAGTACTTC. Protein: CASSSVGGARETQYF. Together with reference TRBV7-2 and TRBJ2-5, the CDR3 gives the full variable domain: GAGVSQSPSNKVTEKGKDVELRCDPISGHTALYWYRQSLGQGLEFLIYFQGNSAPDKSGLPSDRFSAERTGGSVSTLTIQRTQQEDSAVYLCASSSVGGARETQYFGPGTRLLVL.

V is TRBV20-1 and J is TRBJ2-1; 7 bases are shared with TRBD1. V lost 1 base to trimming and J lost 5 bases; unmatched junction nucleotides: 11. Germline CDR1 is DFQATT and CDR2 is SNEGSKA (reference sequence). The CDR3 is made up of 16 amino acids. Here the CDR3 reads CSARGSRGNINNEQFF. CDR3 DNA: TGCAGTGCTAGAGGTTCCAGGGGGAATATAAACAATGAGCAGTTCTTC.

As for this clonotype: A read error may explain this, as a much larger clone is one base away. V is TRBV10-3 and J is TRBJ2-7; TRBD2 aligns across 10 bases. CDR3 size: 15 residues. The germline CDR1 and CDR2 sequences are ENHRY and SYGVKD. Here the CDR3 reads CTISLSGLADYEQYF. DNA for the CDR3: TGTACCATCAGCCTCTCCGGACTAGCGGACTACGAGCAGTACTTC.

The CDR3, as DNA: TGTGCCAGCAGTACCCCAAAAACCCGCGGGCAGCCCCAGCATTTT. Amino acids: CASSTPKTRGQPQHF. This chain uses TRBV12-3 or TRBV12-4 with TRBJ1-5; D unresolved. V lost 5 bases to trimming and J lost 7 bases, with 18 bases between them. The CDR3 consists of 15 residues.

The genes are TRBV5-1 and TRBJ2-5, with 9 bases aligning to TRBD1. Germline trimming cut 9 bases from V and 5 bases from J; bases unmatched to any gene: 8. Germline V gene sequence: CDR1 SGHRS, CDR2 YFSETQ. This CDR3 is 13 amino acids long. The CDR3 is CATPGTGRETQYF. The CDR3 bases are TGCGCCACCCCCGGGACAGGGAGGGAGACCCAGTACTTC.